A selection of T cell receptor beta chains follows, all from one sample in a study of metastatic and nonmetastatic thyroid tumors. TCRdb re-clonotyped the PCR reads via MiXCR. The sample contains about 40,000 clones, around 10% of which appear only once. The source material was blood. These receptors originate from a female donor with papillary thyroid cancer or a benign thyroid nodule (not recorded which). Some clones in this sample may be carry-over from other donors' samples. CDR3s include the opening cysteine and the closing phenylalanine or tryptophan. The order of the fields is CDR3 protein, CDR3 DNA, V gene, D gene, CDR3 length, J gene, clone size. A D gene is named only where the DNA matches it firmly. Rows may omit the clone size; those that give it use once, few, many or a size class.

CDR3: CASRRRIMNNSPLHF; DNA: TGTGCCAGCCGTCGCCGTATCATGAATAATTCACCCCTCCACTTT; V: TRBV2; D: -; length: 15; J: TRBJ1-6; size: many
CDR3: CASSAGTGGGHEAFF; DNA: TGTGCCAGCAGCGCGGGGACAGGGGGCGGCCATGAAGCTTTCTTT; V: TRBV9; D: TRBD1; length: 15; J: TRBJ1-1; size: -
CDR3: CASSYTPSGNTEAFF; DNA: TGTGCCAGCAGTTACACTCCATCGGGGAACACTGAAGCTTTCTTT; V: TRBV6-5; D: -; length: 15; J: TRBJ1-1; size: -
CDR3: CSAGPSGGHNEQFF; DNA: TGCAGTGCGGGGCCTAGCGGGGGCCACAATGAGCAGTTCTTC; V: TRBV20-1; D: TRBD2; length: 14; J: TRBJ2-1; size: many
CDR3: CSAGRQGDQPQHF; DNA: TGCAGTGCCGGTCGACAGGGCGATCAGCCCCAGCATTTT; V: TRBV20-1; D: TRBD1; length: 13; J: TRBJ1-5; size: many
CDR3: CASSPGSSGSGGYEQYF; DNA: TGCGCCAGCAGCCCCGGGAGTAGCGGGAGTGGGGGTTACGAGCAGTACTTC; V: TRBV5-1; D: TRBD2; length: 17; J: TRBJ2-7; size: -
CDR3: CASSPAGGPSYEQYF; DNA: TGTGCCAGCAGTCCAGCGGGAGGGCCCTCTTACGAGCAGTACTTC; V: TRBV28; D: TRBD2; length: 15; J: TRBJ2-7; size: many
CDR3: CAISDISGGYNEQFF; DNA: TGTGCCATCAGTGATATTAGCGGGGGGTACAATGAGCAGTTCTTC; V: TRBV10-3; D: TRBD2; length: 15; J: TRBJ2-1; size: few
CDR3: CASTNRDRIHEKLFF; DNA: TGTGCCAGCACCAACCGGGACAGGATCCATGAAAAACTGTTTTTT; V: TRBV12-3/TRBV12-4; D: TRBD1; length: 15; J: TRBJ1-4; size: many
CDR3: CSGRTGRKNIQYF; DNA: TGCAGCGGCAGGACAGGGCGAAAAAACATTCAGTACTTC; V: TRBV29-1; D: TRBD1; length: 13; J: TRBJ2-4; size: -
CDR3: CASSSWGSENTGELFF; DNA: TGTGCCAGCAGTTCCTGGGGGAGCGAGAACACCGGGGAGCTGTTTTTT; V: TRBV6-1; D: -; length: 16; J: TRBJ2-2; size: many
CDR3: CASSRQPPTATNEKLFF; DNA: TGTGCCAGCAGCCGCCAACCCCCAACGGCTACTAATGAAAAACTGTTTTTT; V: TRBV14; D: -; length: 17; J: TRBJ1-4; size: many
CDR3: CASSLEIRVGYTF; DNA: TGTGCCAGCAGCTTGGAAATCAGGGTCGGCTACACCTTC; V: TRBV5-5; D: -; length: 13; J: TRBJ1-2; size: many
CDR3: CAALTRGADTQYF; DNA: TGTGCCGCGCTCACGCGAGGCGCGGATACGCAGTATTTT; V: TRBV28; D: -; length: 13; J: TRBJ2-3; size: many
CDR3: CASSLASSGGGNTQYF; DNA: TGTGCCAGCAGCTTGGCAAGTAGCGGGGGGGGGAATACGCAGTATTTT; V: TRBV5-4; D: TRBD2; length: 16; J: TRBJ2-3; size: many
CDR3: CASRSTSGRADEQFF; DNA: TGTGCCAGCCGCTCGACTAGCGGGAGGGCTGATGAGCAGTTCTTC; V: TRBV5-6; D: TRBD2; length: 15; J: TRBJ2-1; size: many
CDR3: CASSLRIGGTSGANVLTF; DNA: TGTGCCAGCAGTTTAAGAATAGGGGGCACATCTGGGGCCAACGTCCTGACTTTC; V: TRBV27; D: TRBD1; length: 18; J: TRBJ2-6; size: many
CDR3: CASRQFGNTEAFF; DNA: TGTGCCAGCAGACAGTTTGGGAACACTGAAGCTTTCTTT; V: TRBV2; D: -; length: 13; J: TRBJ1-1; size: many
CDR3: CASSFWGSTYEQYF; DNA: TGTGCCAGCAGTTTTTGGGGCTCCACCTACGAGCAGTACTTC; V: TRBV27; D: -; length: 14; J: TRBJ2-7; size: -
CDR3: CASGLTGARNQPQHF; DNA: TGTGCCAGCGGGTTGACAGGGGCTCGGAATCAGCCCCAGCATTTT; V: TRBV12-3/TRBV12-4; D: TRBD1; length: 15; J: TRBJ1-5; size: few
CDR3: CASSSSGSGGSGELFF; DNA: TGTGCCAGCAGCTCTAGCGGGTCCGGGGGATCCGGGGAGCTGTTTTTT; V: TRBV3-1; D: TRBD2; length: 16; J: TRBJ2-2; size: -
CDR3: CASSIGQGETQYF; DNA: TGCGCCAGCAGCATTGGACAGGGGGAGACCCAGTACTTC; V: TRBV5-1; D: TRBD1; length: 13; J: TRBJ2-5; size: -
CDR3: CASSFTGKYTEAFF; DNA: TGTGCCAGTAGTTTCACAGGGAAATACACTGAAGCTTTCTTT; V: TRBV19; D: -; length: 14; J: TRBJ1-1; size: many
CDR3: CASSSMGAGAQETQYF; DNA: TGTGCCAGTAGTAGCATGGGGGCGGGAGCTCAAGAGACCCAGTACTTC; V: TRBV19; D: -; length: 16; J: TRBJ2-5; size: many
CDR3: CASSPRTGEGNGYTF; DNA: TGCGCCAGCAGCCCTAGGACAGGGGAGGGGAATGGCTACACCTTC; V: TRBV5-1; D: TRBD1; length: 15; J: TRBJ1-2; size: -
CDR3: CASSEWKMNTEAFF; DNA: TGTGCCAGCAGTGAATGGAAGATGAACACTGAAGCTTTCTTT; V: TRBV6-1; D: -; length: 14; J: TRBJ1-1; size: -
CDR3: CASSERHYTDTQYF; DNA: TGTGCCAGCAGTGAGAGACACTACACAGATACGCAGTATTTT; V: TRBV2; D: -; length: 14; J: TRBJ2-3; size: many
CDR3: CASSYMPGNNEQFF; DNA: TGCGCCAGCAGCTATATGCCGGGTAACAATGAGCAGTTCTTC; V: TRBV5-1; D: -; length: 14; J: TRBJ2-1; size: -